Presented here are 22 T cell receptor beta chains from one specimen sequenced in a study of Graves' ophthalmopathy and Graves' hyperthyroidism. TCR beta CDR3 regions were amplified from RNA transcripts. Investigators did first-round RT-PCR with HTBI primers, then second-round multiplex PCR. TCRdb reprocessed the multiplex PCR reads via MiXCR and lists one record per CDR3 protein. Here the sample spans under 400,000 distinct CDR3 sequences, under 20% being singletons. Sequencing input: peripheral blood. The receptors shown here come from an adult man with Graves' ophthalmopathy.

This clonotype has at least ten counts. The chain employs TRBV15 and TRBJ2-7; TRBD2 matches 8 bases. Per germline, CDR1 LNHNV and CDR2 YYDKDF (reference sequence). The CDR3 is 15 residues long. V dropped 5 bases and J dropped 2; count of bases not matched to a gene: 8. The CDR3 region is CATSLADGGAYEQYF. The CDR3 nucleotides are TGTGCCACCAGCCTGGCGGACGGGGGGGCCTACGAGCAGTACTTC.

This clonotype has ten or more counts. V is TRBV29-1 and J is TRBJ2-7; 7 bases are a match to TRBD2. V trimming: 7 bases; J trimming: 4 bases; junction bases outside the gene matches: 22. The CDR3 consists of 17 residues. Germline V gene data show CDR1 as SQVTM and CDR2 as ANQGSEA. CDR3 sequence: CSGLSPQQARERYEQYF. DNA of the CDR3: TGCAGCGGATTATCCCCCCAACAAGCGCGGGAGAGGTACGAGCAGTACTTC.

There are many counts of this clonotype. This chain connects TRBV2 to TRBJ1-6; D gene ambiguous. The CDR3 consists of 15 residues. V was shortened by 6 bases and J by 0 bases, with 9 bases between the two germline ends. CDR1 is SNHLY, CDR2 FYNNEI, per germline. CDR3 nucleotide sequence: TGTGCCAGCAGGGCCCGGGACTCCTATAATTCACCCCTCCACTTT. Translated, it gives CASRARDSYNSPLHF.

This clonotype was counted a few times. The CDR3 DNA follows: TGTGCCAGCAGCCCTTCCACAGGGGGCGGTCCGGGGTGGGGGGCCAACGTCCTGACTTTC. Encoded protein: CASSPSTGGGPGWGANVLTF. V is TRBV3-1 and J is TRBJ2-6; 9 nucleotides agree with TRBD1. The CDR3 extends over 20 amino acids. V shed 4 bases, J shed 4 bases, and the junction held 17 bases outside the gene matches. Germline assignment: CDR1 LGHDT and CDR2 YNNKEL (reference sequence).

This clonotype was seen ten or more times. This sequence joins TRBV19 and TRBJ1-1; the D is unclear. The CDR3 is 13 residues long. Deletions cut 7 bases from V and 5 bases from J, with 14 bases between. The V gene's germline CDR1 is LNHDA and CDR2 SQIVND (reference sequence). The CDR3, as DNA: TGTGCCAGTAACCAACGCGGGAGGACTGAAGCTTTCTTT. Protein product: CASNQRGRTEAFF.

The sample holds many counts of this clonotype. The V call is TRBV12-3 or TRBV12-4, the J call TRBJ2-7; TRBD2 matches 14 bases. The CDR3 runs to 16 residues. Trimming took 7 bases from V and 4 from J; bases not matched to a gene: 9. The CDR3 bases are TGTGCCAGCACTGGGACTAGCGGGAGATTTGCTTACGAGCAGTACTTC. Protein sequence: CASTGTSGRFAYEQYF.

This clonotype has ten or more counts. The chain employs TRBV5-1 and TRBJ2-2, with 9 bases lining up with TRBD2. CDR1 is SGHRS, CDR2 YFSETQ, per germline. The CDR3 runs to 16 residues. V trimming: 0 bases; J trimming: 4 bases; junction bases outside the gene matches: 4. The CDR3 reads CASSLVSGGFTGELFF. The DNA for the CDR3 is TGCGCCAGCAGCTTGGTTAGCGGGGGATTCACCGGGGAGCTGTTTTTT.

A note on this clonotype: With a much larger clone just one base away, this may be a read error. J is TRBJ2-7 and V is TRBV20-1; 9 nucleotides line up with TRBD1. This CDR3 is built from 16 residues. The germline V gene has CDR1 DFQATT and CDR2 SNEGSKA (reference sequence). Unmatched junction bases numbered 20, after V lost 8 bases and J lost 6 bases. CDR3 DNA: TGCAGTCCAACCCGAGGGGGGACAGGGTATTTTGGCGAGCAGTACTTC. Amino acids: CSPTRGGTGYFGEQYF.

This clonotype was seen many times. V and J are TRBV20-1 and TRBJ2-4; D not certain. CDR1 and CDR2 from the germline V gene are DFQATT and SNEGSKA (reference sequence). The CDR3 extends over 14 amino acids. V was pared by 6 bases and J by 3 bases, with 15 bases between. CDR3 nucleotide sequence: TGCAGTGCGCGACGTATACGGGTCAAAAACATTCAGTACTTC. This codes for CSARRIRVKNIQYF.

The V and J genes are TRBV6-1 and TRBJ1-1, with D possibly matching TRBD1 (5 bases). Trimming removed 10 bases at V and 1 base at J, with 16 bases between. Per germline, CDR1 MNHNS and CDR2 SASEGT. The CDR3 is made up of 14 amino acids. CDR3 in amino acids: CAIRDLGANTEAFF. CDR3 nucleotide sequence: TGTGCCATTAGGGACCTAGGGGCGAACACTGAAGCTTTCTTT.

This clonotype occurred many times. The chain uses TRBV4-2 and TRBJ2-4; 7 bases match TRBD1. Trimming cost V 1 base and J 6 bases; bases outside gene matches: 0. The length of the CDR3 is 13 residues. Germline lookup yields CDR1 LGHNA and CDR2 YNFKEQ. The CDR3 loop reads CASSQGQGNIQYF. The CDR3 DNA follows: TGTGCCAGCAGCCAAGGACAGGGAAACATTCAGTACTTC.

At least ten counts were recorded for this clonotype. The chain combines TRBV7-3 with TRBJ2-2; 9 bases are shared with TRBD1. Trimming removed 5 bases from V and 1 base from J; junction bases left unmatched: 5. The CDR3 contains 16 residues. CDR1 is SGHTA and CDR2 is FQGTGA in the germline V gene. CDR3 sequence reads: CASSPKTGGNTGELFF. CDR3 coding DNA: TGTGCCAGCAGCCCCAAGACAGGGGGGAACACCGGGGAGCTGTTTTTT. The full variable domain, rest sourced from reference TRBV7-3 and TRBJ2-2, is GAGVSQTPSNKVTEKGKYVELRCDPISGHTALYWYRQSLGQGPEFLIYFQGTGAADDSGLPNDRFFAVRPEGSVSTLKIQRTERGDSAVYLCASSPKTGGNTGELFFGEGSRLTVL.

This clonotype was counted only a few times. CDR3 DNA sequence: TGTGCCAGCAGATCCGGGACTAGATCTTACGAGCAGTACTTC. It encodes CASRSGTRSYEQYF. This chain links TRBV12-3 or TRBV12-4 with TRBJ2-7; TRBD2 aligns across 8 bases. CDR3 length: 14 residues. V was pared by 6 bases and J by 4 bases, with 8 bases of the junction left unmatched.

This clonotype was seen many times. This CDR3 reads CASTDITGYEQYF. Here the CDR3 DNA reads TGTGCCAGCACCGACATAACAGGGTACGAGCAGTACTTC. The chain couples TRBV27 to TRBJ2-7, with D perhaps matching TRBD1 (6 bases). Trimming pared 7 bases from V and 4 bases from J, leaving 14 bases between. CDR3 length: 13 residues. Germline V gene sequence: CDR1 MNHEY, CDR2 SMNVEV (reference sequence).

The J gene is TRBJ1-5, the V gene TRBV7-2; no definite D call. V lost 3 bases to trimming and J lost 5 bases, with 14 bases between them. Germline V gene data show CDR1 as SGHTA and CDR2 as FQGNSA. This CDR3 is built from 15 residues. DNA of the CDR3: TGTGCCAGCAGCTTTTTTTCAGGTCGCGATCAGCCCCAGCATTTT. This translates into CASSFFSGRDQPQHF.

This clonotype turned up a few times. The rearrangement uses TRBV6-1 and TRBJ2-7, with 7 bases matching TRBD1. V dropped 5 bases and J dropped 2; count of bases not matched to a gene: 6. The CDR3 sequence is 14 residues long. Germline V CDR1 and CDR2: MNHNS, SASEGT. The CDR3 coding sequence is TGTGCCAGCAGTCCCGACAGGGCGACCTACGAGCAGTACTTC. Protein product: CASSPDRATYEQYF.

This clonotype was seen ten or more times. The V and J genes are TRBV5-1 and TRBJ1-2; no firm D call. Trimming removed 4 bases from V and 8 bases from J, with 12 bases in between. There are 12 residues in the CDR3. The germline CDR1 and CDR2 sequences are SGHRS and YFSETQ. Here the CDR3 reads CASSVTGSGYTF. The CDR3 nucleotides read TGCGCCAGCAGCGTGACGGGGTCCGGCTACACCTTC.

The table lists this clonotype with many counts. The gene calls are TRBV24-1 and TRBJ1-1, with TRBD1 matching 8 bases. CDR1 and CDR2 from the germline V gene are KGHDR and SFDVKD. J gave up 5 bases and V 5 bases, and 3 bases lay outside the gene matches. The CDR3 loop spans 13 amino acids. The CDR3, as DNA: TGTGCCACCAGTGCAACAGGGGGGACTGAAGCTTTCTTT. Residues: CATSATGGTEAFF.

This clonotype was counted many times. This sequence joins TRBV7-8 and TRBJ2-5; 7 nucleotides align to TRBD2. The CDR3 loop spans 16 amino acids. V gave up 5 bases and J gave up 3 bases; unmatched junction bases: 12. The germline gives CDR1 SGHVS, CDR2 FQNEAQ. As DNA, the CDR3 is TGTGCCAGCAGCCCCTTAGGGAGGGAGGGAAAAGAGACCCAGTACTTC. Translated, it gives CASSPLGREGKETQYF.

This clonotype was detected ten times or more. The chain uses TRBV4-3 and TRBJ1-6; 9 nucleotides line up with TRBD1. CDR1 LGHNA and CDR2 YSLEER come from the germline V gene. With 0 bases clipped from V and 9 bases from J, the junction kept 9 bases outside the gene matches. This CDR3 contains 17 residues. The CDR3: CASSQDFGDRVSSPLHF. DNA of the CDR3: TGCGCCAGCAGCCAAGATTTCGGGGACAGGGTATCTTCACCCCTCCACTTT.

This clonotype was detected ten times or more. The chain couples TRBV4-1 to TRBJ1-1; tentative D call: TRBD1 (6 bases). Germline values: CDR1 MGHRA, CDR2 YSYEKL. V was clipped by 4 bases and J by 4 bases, with 13 bases between them. This CDR3 has 14 residues. The chain's CDR3 is CASSRGTRGTEAFF. Written as DNA, the CDR3 is TGCGCCAGCAGCCGTGGGACAAGGGGCACTGAAGCTTTCTTT.

This clonotype was recorded a few times. The V gene is TRBV7-2, the J gene TRBJ2-7; D may be TRBD1 or TRBD2 (5 bases each). V shed 0 bases and J shed 0 bases, with 12 bases lying between them. CDR3 size: 16 residues. Per germline, CDR1 SGHTA and CDR2 FQGNSA. The CDR3 region is CASSLAPGPSSYEQYF. CDR3 DNA: TGTGCCAGCAGCTTAGCGCCGGGGCCAAGCTCCTACGAGCAGTACTTC.